This T cell receptor beta chain was captured by sequencing in a study of OX40 agonist ivuxolimab in advanced cancers. Study details: Earlier anti-PD-1, anti-PD-L1 or anti-CTLA-4 therapy was permitted; 35% to 50% had received some. General study findings and limits: CD8+ T cells were the subset that, on average, had more expanded clones than CD4+.

TCRdb's table, derived via immunoSEQ multiplex PCR, lists solely in-frame clones and lacks some. The sample consists of 75,000 to 90,000 clones, approximately 85% of them appearing once. Comments on this clone: Antigen specificity is unknown.

Anyone with autoimmune disease history or systemic immunosuppression was excluded. Blood sampling was done at baseline, cycle 4 day 1, and cycle 7 day 1. The V gene's germline CDR1 is SGDLS and CDR2 YYNGEE. V dropped 7 bases and J dropped 1 base, with 9 bases sitting between them. This CDR3 spans 14 amino acids. The sample consisted of CD4+ or CD8+ T cells sorted from blood, taken in a trial of the OX40 agonist ivuxolimab. This chain links TRBV9 with TRBJ1-6, with D perhaps matching TRBD1 (5 bases). The TCR originated in an adult with an advanced solid tumor such as melanoma, head and neck, liver or kidney cancer. CDR3 sequence reads: CASGRVSYNSPLHF. DNA for the CDR3: TGTGCCAGCGGCAGGGTTTCCTATAATTCACCCCTCCACTTT.